This T cell receptor beta chain was sequenced during a study of OX40 agonist ivuxolimab in advanced cancers. In the study overall: Ivuxolimab is a fully human IgG2 antibody that activates OX40 (CD134). Three individuals attained partial responses, comprising one hepatocellular carcinoma case and two cutaneous melanoma cases.

The CDR3 runs 16 residues. The trim removed 0 bases at V and 5 bases at J, leaving 10 bases unmatched. Looked up from germline, CDR1 is LGHNA and CDR2 is YSLEER. Data came from immunoSEQ multiplex PCR; TCRdb stores just in-frame clones and leaves some out. This sample carries about 69,000 clones, about 91% of them seen once, and the ten largest clones take 14% to 15%. If patients had autoimmune disease history or systemic immunosuppression, they were excluded. The chain joins TRBV4-3 to TRBJ2-7; 7 nucleotides match TRBD2. This TCR came from an adult with an advanced solid tumor such as melanoma, head and neck, liver or kidney cancer. Sequenced material: CD4+ or CD8+ T cells sorted from blood, taken in a trial of the OX40 agonist ivuxolimab. The CDR3 region is CASSQDMGRASDEQYF. In DNA form, the CDR3 reads TGCGCCAGCAGCCAAGATATGGGGAGGGCTAGCGACGAGCAGTACTTC.